These 14 T cell receptor beta chains share one sample of origin, sequenced in a study of early T cells in non-severe SARS-CoV-2 infection. TCRdb passed the 5' RACE reads through MiXCR, listing each CDR3 protein once. This table has roughly 76,000 distinct CDR3 sequences, 10% to 15% appearing once. Input material: whole blood. The source is an adult who was a healthcare worker with PCR-confirmed SARS-CoV-2 infection or an uninfected control (not recorded which).

This clonotype was seen many times. The J gene is TRBJ2-7, the V gene TRBV7-6; a weak D match, TRBD2 (6 bases). The length of the CDR3 is 13 residues. Germline V gives CDR1 SGHVS, CDR2 FNYEAQ. Trimming stripped 4 bases from V and 0 bases from J, with 7 bases between. CDR3 sequence reads: CASSSGGSYEQYF. In DNA form, the CDR3 reads TGTGCCAGCAGCTCCGGGGGCTCCTACGAGCAGTACTTC.

This clonotype was picked up many times. J is TRBJ2-3 and V is TRBV7-3; 13 bases fit TRBD2. This CDR3 is built from 15 residues. V lost 4 bases, J lost 5 bases, and 3 bases stayed unmatched. Germline CDR1 and CDR2: SGHTA and FQGTGA. CDR3 region: CASSSLAGGEDTQYF. The CDR3 nucleotides read TGTGCCAGCAGCTCACTAGCGGGAGGGGAAGATACGCAGTATTTT.

This clonotype was counted between two and nine times. This chain joins TRBV4-2 and TRBJ2-5, with a weak D call TRBD2 (5 bases). V lost 6 bases, J lost 7 bases, and 24 bases lay in between. Per the germline V gene, CDR1 is LGHNA and CDR2 is YNFKEQ. This CDR3 contains 16 residues. CDR3 nucleotides: TGTGCCAGCAGGGGCTCTATATCCTTTCAAGAGGGGACCCAGTACTTC. This codes for CASRGSISFQEGTQYF.

This clonotype was seen many times. The rearrangement joins TRBV21-1 to TRBJ2-4; the DNA was not compared with TRBD1, the D call given in the table. TRBV21-1 is a pseudogene locus. This CDR3 region has 9 residues. This CDR3 is CQQEDIQYF. The CDR3 bases are TGTCAACAGGAGGACATTCAGTACTTC.

This sequence joins TRBV6-5 and TRBJ2-6, with 8 bases matching TRBD1. The V gene's germline CDR1 is MNHEY and CDR2 SVGAGI. The CDR3 is 15 residues long. Trimming took 6 bases from V and 9 from J; bases not matched to a gene: 10. DNA for the CDR3: TGTGCCAGCAGCATAGGACAGGGTTTTAGCAACGTCCTGACTTTC. This gives the protein CASSIGQGFSNVLTF.

The chain combines TRBV20-1 with TRBJ1-1, with TRBD1 as a possible D gene (5 bases). The germline V gene encodes CDR1 DFQATT and CDR2 SNEGSKA (reference sequence). This CDR3 contains 13 residues. V was shortened by 6 bases and J by 5 bases, with 16 bases between the two germline ends. CDR3 residues: CSAPFLGGTEAFF. CDR3 in DNA: TGCAGTGCCCCGTTTCTTGGGGGTACTGAAGCTTTCTTT.

This clonotype was seen repeatedly, ten times or more. The CDR3 sequence: CASSLAAGGYEQYF. DNA for the CDR3: TGTGCCAGCAGCTTAGCAGCGGGAGGTTACGAGCAGTACTTC. The chain has TRBV7-3 and TRBJ2-7; TRBD2 agrees at 9 bases. Germline CDR1 reads SGHTA; CDR2 reads FQGTGA. The junction had 3 bases not matched to a gene; V was cut back by 2 bases and J by 4 bases. The CDR3 consists of 14 residues.

V and J are TRBV29-1 and TRBJ2-3; D possibly corresponds to TRBD1 (5 bases). CDR3 length: 14 amino acids. The V and J ends lost 4 bases and 0 bases respectively, with 11 bases between them. Germline CDR1 reads SQVTM; CDR2 reads ANQGSEA. CDR3 residues: CSVVDRASTDTQYF. The CDR3 DNA is TGCAGCGTTGTCGACAGAGCTAGCACAGATACGCAGTATTTT.

This rearrangement joins TRBV4-1 to TRBJ2-1, with 7 bases fitting TRBD2. V shed 5 bases, J shed 7 bases, and the junction held 14 bases outside the gene matches. This CDR3 has 16 amino acids. CDR1 is MGHRA, CDR2 YSYEKL, per germline. The DNA of the CDR3 is TGCGCCAGCAGCACGCTGGGGGACTATAGCAAGAATGAGCAGTTCTTC. Translating gives CASSTLGDYSKNEQFF.

This clonotype has at least ten counts. The rearrangement joins TRBV2 to TRBJ1-5; 9 bases align to TRBD1. The trim removed 6 bases at V and 7 bases at J, leaving 7 bases unmatched. The CDR3 consists of 14 residues. CDR1 and CDR2 (germline): SNHLY, FYNNEI. CDR3 amino acids: CASRADRGKQPQHF. The CDR3 coding sequence is TGTGCCAGCAGGGCCGACAGGGGGAAACAGCCCCAGCATTTT.

There are many counts of this clonotype. V gene TRBV6-2 or TRBV6-3 combines with J gene TRBJ2-4; D remains unclear. Germline lookup yields CDR1 MNHEY and CDR2 SVGEGT. This CDR3 spans 16 amino acids. The V and J ends lost 2 bases and 0 bases respectively, with 11 bases between them. Written as DNA, the CDR3 is TGTGCCAGCAGTTACGCCCCTGAGGTAGCCAAAAACATTCAGTACTTC. Its translation is CASSYAPEVAKNIQYF.

This clonotype has a count of ten or more. The genes are TRBV18 and TRBJ1-4, with TRBD1 identical over 10 bases. V shed 4 bases and J 5 bases; nucleotides not matched to a gene: 1. The CDR3 has 14 residues. In germline, CDR1 is KGHSH, CDR2 LQKENI. CDR3 coding DNA: TGTGCCAGCTCACGGACAGGGGGAAATGAAAAACTGTTTTTT. Its protein is CASSRTGGNEKLFF.

This clonotype was detected many times. The chain has TRBV7-2 and TRBJ2-5; TRBD2 matches 8 bases. Trimming cost V 5 bases and J 5 bases; bases outside gene matches: 10. This CDR3 spans 15 amino acids. The germline CDR1 and CDR2 sequences are SGHTA and FQGNSA. The CDR3 DNA is TGTGCCAGCAGCATCCTAGGGACTAGGGAGGAGACCCAGTACTTC. Amino acid sequence: CASSILGTREETQYF.

This clonotype was observed at least ten times. This rearrangement joins TRBV7-3 to TRBJ2-1; 10 bases fit TRBD2. V dropped 2 bases and J dropped 7; count of bases not matched to a gene: 11. Looked up from germline, CDR1 is SGHTA and CDR2 is FQGTGA. This CDR3 contains 17 residues. The chain's CDR3 is CASSLGGGAGGRNEQFF. The CDR3 coding sequence is TGTGCCAGCAGCTTAGGTGGAGGAGCGGGAGGGAGGAATGAGCAGTTCTTC.